This T cell receptor (beta chain) is from a study of post-analysis software for immune sequencing data. Tagging with unique molecular identifiers was a feature of the TCR beta cDNA libraries. MiXCR, run by TCRdb on the PCR reads, gives a single entry per CDR3 protein. The table lists around 200,000 distinct CDR3 sequences, 25% to 30% of them singletons, with approximately 3% in the top ten. Study-wide points: There were five TRBV segments more frequent in patients than controls, and TRBV5-6, TRBV5-1 and TRBV20-1 were among them.

CDR1 and CDR2 (germline): DFQATT, SNEGSKA (reference sequence). Germline trimming cut 1 base from V and 8 bases from J; bases unmatched to any gene: 8. The CDR3 length is 15 residues. This clonotype showed up many times. Its matching antigen is unknown. This sequence was found in a girl aged 2-17 years with multiple sclerosis. The rearrangement joins TRBV20-1 to TRBJ1-4, with 9 bases lining up with TRBD1. Sequenced sample: blood. CDR3 bases: TGCAGTGCTAGAGCTTTGGGACAGGGTGAGGAAAAACTGTTTTTT. Encoded protein: CSARALGQGEEKLFF.